This T cell receptor beta chain is drawn from a study of regulatory T cells in long-lasting Graves disease. Libraries of TCR beta came from iRepertoire HTBI primers plus Arm-PCR of CDR3 regions. TCRdb re-called the multiplex PCR reads with MiXCR, one entry per CDR3 protein. The sample lists over 650,000 distinct CDR3 sequences, roughly 30% seen once, with about two fifths in the top ten. Study-level points and caveats: Persistent disease exhibited a predilection for TRBV28, TRBJ1-2 and TRBJ2-5.

Time point here: persistent/refractory GD, antithyroid drugs over 5 years with positive TRAb. RNA isolated from PBMCs was used to make the TCR library. A few counts support this clonotype. Its antigen is not identified. CDR1 is LNHDA and CDR2 is SQIVND in the germline V gene (reference sequence). V lost 4 bases and J lost 8, with 12 bases in between. The CDR3 extends over 14 amino acids. This chain connects TRBV19 to TRBJ1-6; possibly TRBD1 for D (5 bases). Sequencing used peripheral blood mononuclear cells (PBMCs), obtained when the disease was refractory, from a patient treated with antithyroid drugs. The sequence derives from a female donor with Graves disease. The CDR3 sequence: CASSRGVSDSPLHF. Here the CDR3 DNA reads TGTGCCAGTAGTAGAGGGGTCTCGGATTCACCCCTCCACTTT.